Below are 15 T cell receptor beta chains sequenced from a single sample in a study of response to subunit inactivated influenza vaccine. TCRdb fed the RT-PCR reads into MiXCR, producing one record per CDR3 protein. The sample shows some 480,000 distinct CDR3 sequences, approximately 11% of them seen only once. Specimen: PBMCs from blood, collected 40 to 50 days after vaccination. The receptors here all came from a man in his fifties or sixties who received an inactivated influenza vaccine.

The gene calls are TRBV5-1 and TRBJ2-7; D is tentatively TRBD1 or TRBD2 (5 bases each). V was pared by 0 bases and J by 3 bases, with 16 bases between. Germline V gives CDR1 SGHRS, CDR2 YFSETQ. This CDR3 has 16 amino acids. The CDR3 is CASSLARGQVGYEQYF. CDR3 DNA sequence: TGCGCCAGCAGCTTGGCGAGGGGTCAGGTGGGCTACGAGCAGTACTTC.

The chain is built from TRBV5-6 and TRBJ2-5, with 7 bases matching TRBD1. CDR1 SGHDT and CDR2 YYEEEE come from the germline V gene. Trimming at V came to 2 bases and at J to 3 bases, leaving 1 base not matched to a gene. The CDR3 sequence is 13 residues long. The CDR3 spells CASSFGTEETQYF. The CDR3 DNA reads TGTGCCAGCAGCTTCGGGACAGAAGAGACCCAGTACTTC. The full variable domain, rest sourced from reference TRBV5-6 and TRBJ2-5, is DAGVTQSPTHLIKTRGQQVTLRCSPKSGHDTVSWYQQALGQGPQFIFQYYEEEERQRGNFPDRFSGHQFPNYSSELNVNALLLGDSALYLCASSFGTEETQYFGPGTRLLVL.

The CDR3 protein is CASSGGTPGNTIYF. In DNA, the CDR3 is TGCGCCAGCAGCGGTGGGACACCTGGAAACACCATATATTTT. The chain couples TRBV5-1 to TRBJ1-3; D may be TRBD1 (6 bases). The CDR3 is made up of 14 amino acids. CDR1 SGHRS and CDR2 YFSETQ come from the germline V gene. Trimming removed 4 bases from V and 2 bases from J, with 10 bases in between. Together with reference TRBV5-1 and TRBJ1-3, the CDR3 gives the full variable domain: KAGVTQTPRYLIKTRGQQVTLSCSPISGHRSVSWYQQTPGQGLQFLFEYFSETQRNKGNFPGRFSGRQFSNSRSEMNVSTLELGDSALYLCASSGGTPGNTIYFGEGSWLTVV.

This clonotype was counted many times. The chain couples TRBV7-2 to TRBJ1-3; unclear D gene. This CDR3 is built from 14 residues. Germline lookup yields CDR1 SGHTA and CDR2 FQGNSA. Between the trimmed V and J ends, which lost 5 bases and 0 bases, there was a span of 8 bases. The CDR3 region is CASSAHNSGNTIYF. The CDR3 DNA sequence: TGTGCCAGCAGCGCACACAACTCTGGAAACACCATATATTTT.

This clonotype turned up a few times. The rearrangement uses TRBV6-6 and TRBJ1-2; 7 nucleotides align to TRBD1. The ends lost 6 bases at V and 6 bases at J; junction bases unmatched: 7. The CDR3 consists of 13 residues. The V gene's germline CDR1 is MNHNY and CDR2 SVGAGI (reference sequence). The CDR3 DNA reads as TGTGCCAGCAGGATTACAGGGGAGGATGGCTACACCTTC. Translating gives CASRITGEDGYTF.

In this sample, this clonotype turned up a few times. The chain employs TRBV4-3 and TRBJ2-3; 13 bases match TRBD2. The germline V gene has CDR1 LGHNA and CDR2 YSLEER. V trimming: 2 bases; J trimming: 4 bases; junction bases outside the gene matches: 6. This CDR3 is built from 17 residues. CDR3 coding DNA: TGCGCCAGCAGCCAACTATGGACTAGCGGGAGTCCAGATACGCAGTATTTT. Translating it yields CASSQLWTSGSPDTQYF.

This clonotype has only a few counts. The J gene is TRBJ2-3, the V gene TRBV28, with D unresolved. The germline V gene has CDR1 MDHEN and CDR2 SYDVKM. V was pared by 3 bases and J by 1 base, with 11 bases between. The CDR3 consists of 15 residues. The CDR3 region has the DNA TGTGCCAGCAGTTTTCGCCCTTGGGGCACAGATACGCAGTATTTT. Translation gives CASSFRPWGTDTQYF.

This clonotype has just a few counts. The rearrangement joins TRBV6-2 or TRBV6-3 to TRBJ2-5; D is possibly TRBD1 (7 bases). CDR1 is MNHEY and CDR2 is SVGEGT in the germline V gene. The CDR3 totals 11 residues. V shed 7 bases and J shed 9 bases, with 12 bases lying between them. The CDR3 nucleotides read TGTGCCAGCACCCAGGGGGAGGCCCAGTACTTC. This codes for CASTQGEAQYF.

The chain uses TRBV6-2 or TRBV6-3 and TRBJ2-7; no reliable D call. The CDR3 extends over 13 amino acids. V lost 4 bases and J lost 3, with 10 bases in between. CDR1 is MNHEY and CDR2 is SVGEGT in the germline V gene. CDR3 amino acids: CASSSGSIYEQYF. CDR3 in DNA: TGTGCCAGCAGTTCAGGTTCCATCTACGAGCAGTACTTC.

This chain links TRBV5-1 with TRBJ2-1; D not resolved. The J call may not be correct, given that the DNA end is closer to TRBJ2-7. Germline CDR1 and CDR2: SGHRS and YFSETQ. The CDR3 consists of 15 residues. The CDR3 coding sequence is TGCGCCAGCAGCTTGGCCACGGGCTCCTACAATGAGCAGTACTTC. Its translation: CASSLATGSYNEQYF.

The table lists this clonotype with many counts. The chain links TRBV5-1 to TRBJ1-2; a possible D gene is TRBD1 (5 bases). CDR1 is SGHRS and CDR2 is YFSETQ in the germline V gene. The CDR3 totals 14 residues. The germline V and J ends were trimmed by 4 bases and 1 base, with 11 bases remaining between them. The CDR3 DNA reads as TGCGCCAGCAGCCGGGACGCTGTTAACTATGGCTACACCTTC. Translation: CASSRDAVNYGYTF.

The genes are TRBV27 and TRBJ1-4; D is possibly TRBD1 (6 bases). The germline V gene encodes CDR1 MNHEY and CDR2 SMNVEV (reference sequence). The CDR3 length is 15 residues. Trimming took 7 bases from V and 8 from J, leaving 20 bases between them. The CDR3 is CASTELGGAQEKLFF. The DNA for the CDR3 is TGTGCCAGCACCGAGCTCGGGGGCGCGCAAGAAAAACTGTTTTTT.

The V and J genes are TRBV3-1 and TRBJ2-4; D assignment may be TRBD1 or TRBD2 (5 bases each). Germline V gene sequence: CDR1 LGHDT, CDR2 YNNKEL (reference sequence). V lost 4 bases to trimming and J lost 9 bases, with 19 bases between them. CDR3 length equals 15 residues. The CDR3 DNA is TGTGCCAGCAGCCCAAAAATTGGGACCGATGGCATTCAGTACTTC. This gives the protein CASSPKIGTDGIQYF.

V and J are TRBV14 and TRBJ2-7; the D gene is possibly TRBD1 (5 bases). Trimming removed 2 bases at V and 12 bases at J, with 14 bases between. CDR1 is SGHDN, CDR2 FVKESK, per germline. The CDR3 consists of 12 residues. CDR3 in DNA: TGTGCCAGCAGCCAACGGACATCTCCGCCGTACTTC. It specifies CASSQRTSPPYF.

V and J are TRBV28 and TRBJ1-6; D is perhaps TRBD1 (5 bases). The CDR3 runs 15 residues. Germline lookup yields CDR1 MDHEN and CDR2 SYDVKM. Between the trimmed V and J ends, which lost 5 bases and 5 bases, there was a span of 13 bases. DNA for the CDR3: TGTGCCAGCAGTCCTTGGGGCGAGGATAATTCACCCCTCCACTTT. Its translation is CASSPWGEDNSPLHF.